The 12 T cell receptor beta chains below all came from one sample that was sequenced in a study of neoadjuvant anti-PD-1 for oral cavity cancer. Profiling relied on immunoSEQ multiplex PCR, and the TCRdb table lists in-frame clones only, not all of them. The sample lists approximately 67,000 clones, around four fifths occurring once. Sequenced here: PBMCs, sampled before nivolumab (anti-PD-1) treatment. These receptor sequences come from a person between 35 and 79 years old with oral cavity squamous cell carcinoma.

The DNA of the CDR3 is TGTGCCAGCAGGGGCCTAGAAAAACTGTTTTTT. The encoded protein is CASRGLEKLFF. The chain employs TRBV6-6 and TRBJ1-4; D is uncertain. Deletions cut 6 bases from V and 8 bases from J, with 7 bases between. In germline, CDR1 is MNHNY, CDR2 SVGAGI (reference sequence). The CDR3 has 11 amino acids.

This rearrangement joins TRBV7-6 to TRBJ1-1; D unresolved. Trimming removed 2 bases at V and 1 base at J, with 5 bases between. The CDR3 is 13 residues long. Germline V gene lookup returns CDR1 SGHVS and CDR2 FNYEAQ. In DNA, the CDR3 is TGTGCCAGCAGCTTATCAGGGAACACTGAAGCTTTCTTT. This encodes CASSLSGNTEAFF.

The V gene is TRBV5-5, the J gene TRBJ1-4; no definite D call. V dropped 4 bases and J dropped 8 bases, with 12 bases sitting between them. The CDR3 is made up of 13 amino acids. The V gene's germline CDR1 is SGHKS and CDR2 YYEKEE (reference sequence). CDR3 nucleotide sequence: TGTGCCAGCAGCGCGACTTCTCGGGAAAAACTGTTTTTT. Protein sequence: CASSATSREKLFF. Full variable domain (outside the CDR3, taken from reference TRBV5-5 and TRBJ1-4): DAGVTQSPTHLIKTRGQQVTLRCSPISGHKSVSWYQQVLGQGPQFIFQYYEKEERGRGNFPDRFSARQFPNYSSELNVNALLLGDSALYLCASSATSREKLFFGSGTQLSVL.

A few counts support this clone. The chain is built from TRBV6-4 and TRBJ2-3; 8 bases match TRBD2. CDR3 length: 16 residues. Germline CDR1 is MRHNA and CDR2 is SNTAGT. The trim removed 3 bases at V and 4 bases at J, leaving 9 bases unmatched. The CDR3 here is CASSESPGGPADTQYF. The CDR3 DNA sequence: TGTGCCAGCAGTGAGAGTCCGGGAGGGCCGGCAGATACGCAGTATTTT.

The V gene is TRBV11-2, the J gene TRBJ1-2; 8 nucleotides agree with TRBD1. Germline assignment: CDR1 SGHAT and CDR2 FQNNGV. The V and J ends lost 5 bases and 2 bases, in that order; junction bases with no gene match: 16. There are 18 residues in the CDR3. The CDR3 nucleotides are TGTGCCAGCAGCCGCGCCCGGGGACAGGTGATCAGCAACTATGGCTACACCTTC. Translation gives CASSRARGQVISNYGYTF.

This clone was seen only a few times. The chain employs TRBV7-9 and TRBJ1-1, with 7 positions matching TRBD1. The CDR3 length is 14 residues. Per the germline V gene, CDR1 is SEHNR and CDR2 is FQNEAQ (reference sequence). V lost 6 bases to trimming and J lost 1 base; unmatched junction nucleotides: 5. CDR3 nucleotides: TGTGCCAGCAGGAACAGACAGGGGAACACTGAAGCTTTCTTT. Translated, it gives CASRNRQGNTEAFF.

The chain has TRBV28 and TRBJ1-2; no clear D gene. The CDR3 length is 15 residues. CDR1 and CDR2 (germline): MDHEN, SYDVKM. V lost 8 bases, J lost 0 bases, and 16 bases lay in between. Here the CDR3 reads CASSPPRVTNYGYTF. The CDR3 DNA follows: TGTGCCAGCTCGCCCCCTCGGGTAACTAACTATGGCTACACCTTC.

DNA for the CDR3: TGTGCCAGCTCACCGGATCTACAGGGGAACACTGAAGCTTTCTTT. Translating gives CASSPDLQGNTEAFF. The chain employs TRBV18 and TRBJ1-1, with a weak D call TRBD1 (6 bases). V lost 3 bases, J lost 1 base, and 12 bases lay in between. CDR1 KGHSH and CDR2 LQKENI come from the germline V gene. The CDR3 sequence is 15 residues long. Using reference TRBV18 and TRBJ1-1 for the parts outside the CDR3, the full variable domain is NAGVMQNPRHLVRRRGQEARLRCSPMKGHSHVYWYRQLPEEGLKFMVYLQKENIIDESGMPKERFSAEFPKEGPSILRIQQVVRGDSAAYFCASSPDLQGNTEAFFGQGTRLTVV.

The chain joins TRBV7-9 to TRBJ2-7, with 9 bases identical to TRBD1. The CDR3 is 16 residues long. The germline V gene encodes CDR1 SEHNR and CDR2 FQNEAQ (reference sequence). J was trimmed by 6 bases and V by 5 bases; bases with no gene match: 14. DNA of the CDR3: TGTGCCAGCAGCCCCTTATCCGGGACAGGGTTTTCCGAGCAGTACTTC. This gives the protein CASSPLSGTGFSEQYF.

The chain joins TRBV19 to TRBJ2-7, with 10 positions matching TRBD2. The CDR3 covers 15 residues. Germline V gene lookup returns CDR1 LNHDA and CDR2 SQIVND (reference sequence). After removal of 4 bases from V and 2 bases from J, the junction contained 5 bases not matched to a gene. CDR3 protein: CASSRASGGPYEQYF. DNA of the CDR3: TGTGCCAGTAGTAGAGCTAGCGGGGGACCCTACGAGCAGTACTTC.

The chain uses TRBV7-9 and TRBJ1-1; D remains ambiguous. CDR1 is SEHNR and CDR2 is FQNEAQ in the germline V gene (reference sequence). The CDR3 is 15 residues long. Between the trimmed V and J ends, which lost 5 bases and 1 base, there was a span of 14 bases. The CDR3 region has the DNA TGTGCCAGCAGCGTAATGAATCCCGGGAACACTGAAGCTTTCTTT. This codes for CASSVMNPGNTEAFF.

The chain employs TRBV11-2 and TRBJ1-2, with 7 bases that match TRBD1. CDR3 length equals 13 residues. The V segment lost 5 bases and the J segment 4 bases; nucleotides outside the gene matches: 4. Germline V lookup: CDR1 SGHAT, CDR2 FQNNGV. The CDR3 sequence is CASSPWDSYGYTF. The CDR3 DNA sequence: TGTGCCAGCAGCCCTTGGGACAGCTATGGCTACACCTTC.